Below, one TCR beta chain is given with its context. Its antigen is unidentified. The entry originates in a study of Ad26.COV2.S vaccination and SARS-CoV-2 variants. Study-level results: Quantification of TCR breadth and depth may have yielded underestimates of total T cell responses. Relative to placebo recipients, vaccine recipients exhibited elevated spike-specific TCR breadth.

Germline-derived CDR1 and CDR2 are SGHTA and FQGNSA. This CDR3 contains 14 residues. Trimming cost V 5 bases and J 9 bases; bases outside gene matches: 10. This table comes from immunoSEQ multiplex PCR, and its TCRdb copy is limited to in-frame clones, with some not included. The data contain 320,000 or so clones, under 90% of them singletons. The treatment: roughly 19 received Ad26.COV2.S at low or high dose, single or two shots; several received placebo; per-sample allocation not given. Sample collection was performed on day 63 after the first vaccine or placebo injection. Boston hosted the donor, who was an adult aged 18-55 years.

This TCR derives from a person between 18 and 60 years old who received the Ad26.COV2.S COVID-19 vaccine or a placebo. The sequencing here drew on peripheral blood, taken in a trial of Ad26.COV2.S vaccine versus placebo. The chain is built from TRBV7-2 and TRBJ2-1, with 7 bases fitting TRBD2. CDR3 in amino acids: CASSLILLAPEQFF. The CDR3 DNA sequence: TGTGCCAGCAGCCTAATCCTACTAGCGCCTGAGCAGTTCTTC.